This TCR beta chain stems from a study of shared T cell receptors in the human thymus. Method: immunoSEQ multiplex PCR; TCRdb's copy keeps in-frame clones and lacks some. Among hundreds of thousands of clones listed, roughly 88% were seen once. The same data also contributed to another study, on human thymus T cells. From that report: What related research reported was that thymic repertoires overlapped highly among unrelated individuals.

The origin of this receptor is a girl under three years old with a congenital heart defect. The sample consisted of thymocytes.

CDR3 loop: CASSYSRGTGYGYTF. The CDR3 DNA reads TGTGCCAGCAGTTATTCACGTGGGACAGGGTATGGCTACACCTTC. V and J are TRBV6-5 and TRBJ1-2; 9 bases line up with TRBD1. CDR3 length equals 15 residues. Germline V CDR1 and CDR2: MNHEY, SVGAGI. The trim removed 3 bases at V and 5 bases at J, leaving 7 bases unmatched.